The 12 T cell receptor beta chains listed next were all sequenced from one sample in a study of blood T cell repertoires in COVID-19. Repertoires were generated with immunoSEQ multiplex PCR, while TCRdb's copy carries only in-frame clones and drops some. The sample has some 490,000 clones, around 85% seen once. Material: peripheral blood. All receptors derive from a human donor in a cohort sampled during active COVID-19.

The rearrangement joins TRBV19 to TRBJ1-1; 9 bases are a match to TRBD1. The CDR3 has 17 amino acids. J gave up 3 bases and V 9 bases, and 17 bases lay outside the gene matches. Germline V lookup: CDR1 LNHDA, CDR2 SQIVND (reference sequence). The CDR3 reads CASRSGQGSGLDTEAFF. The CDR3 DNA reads TGTGCCAGCCGATCGGGACAGGGCTCAGGGTTGGACACTGAAGCTTTCTTT.

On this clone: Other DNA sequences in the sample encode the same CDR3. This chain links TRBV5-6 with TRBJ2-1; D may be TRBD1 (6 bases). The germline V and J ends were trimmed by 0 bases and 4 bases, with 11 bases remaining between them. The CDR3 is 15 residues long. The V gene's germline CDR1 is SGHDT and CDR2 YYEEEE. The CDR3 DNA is TGTGCCAGCAGCTTGGCTGGGGGCGGGTACAATGAGCAGTTCTTC. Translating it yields CASSLAGGGYNEQFF.

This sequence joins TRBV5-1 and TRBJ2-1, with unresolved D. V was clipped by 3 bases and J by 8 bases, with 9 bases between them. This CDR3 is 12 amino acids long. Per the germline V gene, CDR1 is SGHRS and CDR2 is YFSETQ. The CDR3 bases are TGCGCCAGCAGCTCGGCGGCATATGAGCAGTTCTTC. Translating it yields CASSSAAYEQFF.

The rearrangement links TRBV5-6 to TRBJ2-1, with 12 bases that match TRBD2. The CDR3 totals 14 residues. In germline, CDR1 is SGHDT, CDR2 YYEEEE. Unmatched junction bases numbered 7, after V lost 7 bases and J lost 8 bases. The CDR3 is CASRGTSGFHEQFF. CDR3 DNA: TGTGCCAGCCGTGGGACTAGCGGGTTTCATGAGCAGTTCTTC. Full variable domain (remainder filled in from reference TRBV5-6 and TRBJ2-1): DAGVTQSPTHLIKTRGQQVTLRCSPKSGHDTVSWYQQALGQGPQFIFQYYEEEERQRGNFPDRFSGHQFPNYSSELNVNALLLGDSALYLCASRGTSGFHEQFFGPGTRLTVL.

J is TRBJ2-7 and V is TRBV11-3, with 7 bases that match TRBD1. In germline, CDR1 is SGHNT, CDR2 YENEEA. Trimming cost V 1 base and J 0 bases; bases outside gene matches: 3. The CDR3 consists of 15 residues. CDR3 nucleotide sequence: TGTGCCAGCAGCTTAGGACAGGGTCACTCCTACGAGCAGTACTTC. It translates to CASSLGQGHSYEQYF.

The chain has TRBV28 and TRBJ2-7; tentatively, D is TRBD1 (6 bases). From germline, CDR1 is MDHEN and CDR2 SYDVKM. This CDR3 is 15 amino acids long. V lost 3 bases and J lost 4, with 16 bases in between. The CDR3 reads CASSFDRRRPYEQYF. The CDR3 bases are TGTGCCAGCAGTTTTGACAGGAGGAGGCCGTACGAGCAGTACTTC.

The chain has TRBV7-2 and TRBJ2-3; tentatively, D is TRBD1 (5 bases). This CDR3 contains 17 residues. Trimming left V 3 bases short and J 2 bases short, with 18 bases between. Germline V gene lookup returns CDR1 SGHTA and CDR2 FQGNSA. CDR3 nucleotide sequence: TGTGCCAGCAGCTTGAAATGGGTGGGGCCTTTCACAGATACGCAGTATTTT. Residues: CASSLKWVGPFTDTQYF.

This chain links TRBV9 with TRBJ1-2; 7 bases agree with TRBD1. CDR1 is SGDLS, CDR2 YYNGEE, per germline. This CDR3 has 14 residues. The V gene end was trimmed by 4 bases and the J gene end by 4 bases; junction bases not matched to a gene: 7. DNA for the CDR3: TGTGCCAGCAGCCGCGAGGGGGCCGGCTATGGCTACACCTTC. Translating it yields CASSREGAGYGYTF.

CDR3 region: CASSIQGNGQPQHF. For the CDR3, the DNA is TGTGCCAGTAGTATACAGGGAAACGGGCAGCCCCAGCATTTT. V usage is TRBV19 and J usage is TRBJ1-5, with a possible D match to TRBD1 (5 bases). Germline CDR1 LNHDA, CDR2 SQIVND (reference sequence). This CDR3 is 14 amino acids long. V was trimmed by 2 bases and J by 7 bases, leaving 12 bases between them.

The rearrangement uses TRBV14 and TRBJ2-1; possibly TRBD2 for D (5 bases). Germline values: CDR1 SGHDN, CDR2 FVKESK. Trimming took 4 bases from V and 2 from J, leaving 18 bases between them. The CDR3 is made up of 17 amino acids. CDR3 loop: CASSPVGGTKTYNEQFF. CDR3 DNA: TGTGCCAGCAGCCCCGTCGGAGGTACGAAAACCTACAATGAGCAGTTCTTC.

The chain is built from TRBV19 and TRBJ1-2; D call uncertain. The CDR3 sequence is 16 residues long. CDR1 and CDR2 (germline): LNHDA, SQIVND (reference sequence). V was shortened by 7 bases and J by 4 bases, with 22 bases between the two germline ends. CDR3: CASTPGWTALFYGYTF. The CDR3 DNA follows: TGTGCCAGTACCCCGGGGTGGACGGCCCTTTTCTATGGCTACACCTTC.

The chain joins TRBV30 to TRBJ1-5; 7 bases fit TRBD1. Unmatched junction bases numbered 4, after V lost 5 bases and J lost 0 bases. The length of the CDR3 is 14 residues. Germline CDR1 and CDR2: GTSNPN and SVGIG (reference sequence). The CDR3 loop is CAWAQGYSNQPQHF. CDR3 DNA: TGTGCCTGGGCACAGGGGTATAGCAATCAGCCCCAGCATTTT.